A single sample gave rise to the 25 T cell receptor beta chains below, sequenced in a study of T cells in Graves' hyperthyroidism and ophthalmopathy. There were TCR beta CDR3 regions amplified from RNA transcripts. TCR CDR3 underwent first-round RT-PCR with the HTBI primer set. Each CDR3 protein is one row after TCRdb ran MiXCR on the multiplex PCR reads. The table has 600,000 to 700,000 distinct CDR3 sequences, 45% seen once. Sequencing was performed on peripheral blood or thyroid tissue (not recorded which). All receptors come from an adult man with Graves' disease, either hyperthyroidism or ophthalmopathy (not recorded which).

The chain uses TRBV6-6 and TRBJ1-2; 9 nucleotides agree with TRBD1. There are 15 residues in the CDR3. Germline values: CDR1 MNHNY, CDR2 SVGAGI (reference sequence). Trimming at V came to 2 bases and at J to 3 bases, leaving 4 bases not matched to a gene. The CDR3 loop is CASSYPGQGYYGYTF. The CDR3 DNA is TGTGCCAGCAGTTACCCGGGACAGGGATACTATGGCTACACCTTC.

This clonotype has a count of ten or more. V and J are TRBV7-9 and TRBJ2-5, with a weak D call TRBD1 (6 bases). Trimming took off 1 base at V and 0 bases at J, with 12 bases between the two ends. The length of the CDR3 is 16 residues. CDR1 is SEHNR and CDR2 is FQNEAQ in the germline V gene (reference sequence). The CDR3 sequence: CASSLVQGQYQETQYF. The CDR3 nucleotides read TGTGCCAGCAGCTTAGTCCAGGGGCAGTACCAAGAGACCCAGTACTTC.

This clonotype was counted between two and nine times. The chain combines TRBV7-9 with TRBJ1-5; 8 bases match TRBD1. The germline V gene has CDR1 SEHNR and CDR2 FQNEAQ (reference sequence). The V gene end was trimmed by 5 bases and the J gene end by 5 bases; junction bases not matched to a gene: 8. This CDR3 contains 15 residues. The DNA of the CDR3 is TGTGCCAGCAGCCCGAGGACAGGGAACGATCAGCCCCAGCATTTT. It translates to CASSPRTGNDQPQHF.

This clonotype was seen ten or more times. J is TRBJ2-7 and V is TRBV20-1; 14 nucleotides line up with TRBD2. CDR1 and CDR2 from the germline V gene are DFQATT and SNEGSKA (reference sequence). The CDR3 has 14 amino acids. With V trimmed by 5 bases and J by 6 bases, 6 bases remained unmatched. The CDR3 here is CSALGLAGGGEQYF. CDR3 in DNA: TGCAGTGCTCTTGGACTAGCGGGAGGAGGCGAGCAGTACTTC.

The chain has TRBV7-2 and TRBJ1-1, with TRBD1 matching 10 bases. The germline gives CDR1 SGHTA, CDR2 FQGNSA. There are 15 residues in the CDR3. Germline trimming cut 3 bases from V and 7 bases from J; bases unmatched to any gene: 8. CDR3 in amino acids: CASSFSGTGDGEAFF. The CDR3 coding sequence is TGTGCCAGCAGCTTCTCCGGGACAGGGGATGGTGAAGCTTTCTTT.

This clonotype was seen only once. Since a much larger clone is just one base distant, this may be a read error. V is TRBV29-1 and J is TRBJ1-1; D gene ambiguous. Trimming cost V 4 bases and J 4 bases, with 10 bases left between them. Looked up from germline, CDR1 is SQVTM and CDR2 is ANQGSEA. The CDR3 covers 12 residues. The CDR3 DNA follows: TGCAGCGTTGCTAGGCAGAGCACTGAAGCTTTCTTT. Translated: CSVARQSTEAFF.

This clonotype has more than one count but fewer than ten. The genes are TRBV7-2 and TRBJ1-2, with a tentative D call TRBD1 (5 bases). Looked up from germline, CDR1 is SGHTA and CDR2 is FQGNSA. The length of the CDR3 is 13 residues. The germline V and J ends were trimmed by 5 bases and 5 bases, with 12 bases remaining between them. CDR3 sequence reads: CASSQGTAYGYTF. The CDR3 DNA reads as TGTGCCAGCAGCCAAGGGACGGCGTATGGCTACACCTTC.

The rearrangement joins TRBV29-1 to TRBJ1-3, with TRBD1 matching over 7 bases. The CDR3 runs 11 residues. J was trimmed by 9 bases and V by 3 bases; bases with no gene match: 2. From germline, CDR1 is SQVTM and CDR2 ANQGSEA. The CDR3: CSVEAGGTIYF. The CDR3 nucleotides are TGCAGCGTTGAGGCAGGGGGCACCATATATTTT.

The rearrangement joins TRBV7-4 to TRBJ1-6; no definite D call. V was clipped by 9 bases and J by 13 bases, with 16 bases between them. CDR1 and CDR2 (germline): SGHVT, SQSDAQ. The CDR3 is 12 residues long. The CDR3 spells CARDGGNQPLHF. The DNA for the CDR3 is TGTGCCAGGGACGGAGGGAATCAGCCCCTCCACTTT. The variable domain in full, completed from reference TRBV7-4 and TRBJ1-6, reads GAGVSQSPRYKVAKRGRDVALRCDSISGHVTLYWYRQTLGQGSEVLTYSQSDAQRDKSGRPSGRFSAERPERSVSTLKIQRTEQGDSAVYLCARDGGNQPLHFGNGTRLTVT.

This chain joins TRBV29-1 and TRBJ2-5; 8 nucleotides line up with TRBD1. The CDR3 contains 12 residues. The V segment lost 6 bases and the J segment 4 bases; nucleotides outside the gene matches: 4. The germline gives CDR1 SQVTM, CDR2 ANQGSEA. The CDR3 bases are TGCAGCGTGACAGGGGCGGCAGAGACCCAGTACTTC. This translates into CSVTGAAETQYF.

The chain couples TRBV7-9 to TRBJ1-3; D ambiguous. This CDR3 region has 17 residues. V lost 1 base and J 0 bases, leaving 13 bases between the germline ends. CDR1 and CDR2 (germline): SEHNR, FQNEAQ (reference sequence). The CDR3 DNA sequence: TGTGCCAGCAGCTTAGGTTCGGCACCAAGCTCTGGAAACACCATATATTTT. Its translation: CASSLGSAPSSGNTIYF. Full variable domain (rest looked up from reference TRBV7-9 and TRBJ1-3): DTGVSQNPRHKITKRGQNVTFRCDPISEHNRLYWYRQTLGQGPEFLTYFQNEAQLEKSRLLSDRFSAERPKGSFSTLEIQRTEQGDSAMYLCASSLGSAPSSGNTIYFGEGSWLTVV.

This clonotype showed up many times. The CDR3: CSARGQGAYEQYF. CDR3 DNA sequence: TGCAGTGCTAGAGGTCAGGGGGCCTACGAGCAGTACTTC. This chain connects TRBV20-1 to TRBJ2-7; 7 positions match TRBD1. V trimming: 1 base; J trimming: 2 bases; junction bases outside the gene matches: 2. There are 13 residues in the CDR3. Germline values: CDR1 DFQATT, CDR2 SNEGSKA (reference sequence).

At least ten counts were recorded for this clonotype. The DNA for the CDR3 is TGCAGTGCCTTCCCATTGGGACAGGGGAAGGCAAAACTGTTTTTT. Translated, it gives CSAFPLGQGKAKLFF. The V call is TRBV20-1, the J call TRBJ1-4; 10 bases are shared with TRBD1. The ends lost 6 bases at V and 10 bases at J; junction bases unmatched: 14. Germline lookup yields CDR1 DFQATT and CDR2 SNEGSKA (reference sequence). This CDR3 has 15 residues.

The chain is built from TRBV20-1 and TRBJ2-5; 13 nucleotides align to TRBD2. V lost 3 bases, J lost 4 bases, and 14 bases stayed unmatched. The length of the CDR3 is 18 residues. Germline lookup yields CDR1 DFQATT and CDR2 SNEGSKA (reference sequence). CDR3: CSASRLAGGRKRGETQYF. Here the CDR3 DNA reads TGCAGTGCTAGTAGACTAGCGGGAGGCCGAAAACGGGGAGAGACCCAGTACTTC.

This clonotype was seen more than once but under ten times. J is TRBJ2-7 and V is TRBV7-2; 10 bases agree with TRBD2. Germline CDR1 is SGHTA and CDR2 is FQGNSA. Trimming at V came to 4 bases and at J to 4 bases, leaving 7 bases not matched to a gene. The CDR3 has 15 amino acids. The CDR3 DNA is TGTGCCAGCAGCTCAAGCGGGGGGGCCTTGTACGAGCAGTACTTC. It specifies CASSSSGGALYEQYF.

The V gene is TRBV5-1, the J gene TRBJ1-2; a weak D match, TRBD1 (5 bases). The germline V and J ends were trimmed by 4 bases and 4 bases, with 14 bases remaining between them. The germline V gene encodes CDR1 SGHRS and CDR2 YFSETQ. This CDR3 has 14 residues. The CDR3 protein is CASSALETAYGYTF. DNA for the CDR3: TGCGCCAGCAGCGCGTTGGAGACAGCCTATGGCTACACCTTC.

This rearrangement joins TRBV5-2 to TRBJ1-4; the D call TRBD1 from the table was never checked on the DNA. TRBV5-2 is a listed pseudogene. The CDR3 totals 13 residues. The CDR3 protein is CASNGGGALKLFF. The CDR3 nucleotides are TGTGCCAGCAACGGCGGGGGGGCGCTTAAACTGTTTTTT.

V usage is TRBV10-3 and J usage is TRBJ2-7; 11 bases are a match to TRBD2. Looked up from germline, CDR1 is ENHRY and CDR2 is SYGVKD. V was pared by 10 bases and J by 0 bases, with 14 bases of the junction left unmatched. The CDR3 has 17 amino acids. CDR3 coding DNA: TGTGCCACGTCGGGGCTAGCGGGGGGCCCGAGCTCCTACGAGCAGTACTTC. The encoded protein is CATSGLAGGPSSYEQYF.

The chain combines TRBV3-1 with TRBJ1-1, with D unclear. The CDR3 sequence is 13 residues long. The germline V and J ends were trimmed by 6 bases and 8 bases, with 16 bases remaining between them. From germline, CDR1 is LGHDT and CDR2 YNNKEL (reference sequence). CDR3 coding DNA: TGTGCCAGCAGGGGGTGGCAGATAGGCGAAGCTTTCTTT. Protein sequence: CASRGWQIGEAFF.

The chain combines TRBV20-1 with TRBJ2-7; weak D call: TRBD2 (6 bases). The V gene lost 7 bases and the J gene lost 3 bases, with 19 bases spanning the gap. The CDR3 has 14 residues. Germline CDR1 DFQATT, CDR2 SNEGSKA (reference sequence). CDR3 protein: CSVPPRGRLYEQYF. Written as DNA, the CDR3 is TGCAGTGTTCCACCGCGGGGACGTCTCTACGAGCAGTACTTC.

This chain joins TRBV2 and TRBJ2-6, with 7 nucleotides matching TRBD2. Germline CDR1 SNHLY, CDR2 FYNNEI. V lost 7 bases, J lost 1 base, and 10 bases stayed unmatched. The CDR3 is made up of 17 amino acids. This CDR3 is CASNRPSGRSGANVLTF. In DNA, the CDR3 is TGTGCCAGCAATAGACCTTCCGGGAGGTCTGGGGCCAACGTCCTGACTTTC.

The sample holds a few counts of this clonotype. The chain is built from TRBV11-2 and TRBJ1-6; D is undetermined. This CDR3 has 16 residues. Germline CDR1 reads SGHAT; CDR2 reads FQNNGV. V dropped 4 bases and J dropped 0 bases, with 10 bases sitting between them. CDR3 DNA: TGTGCCAGCAGCTCCCAGCGCAGCTCCTATAATTCACCCCTCCACTTT. Translation: CASSSQRSSYNSPLHF.

To note about this clonotype: This sequence may be a read error, since a much larger clone differs from it by one base. The rearrangement joins TRBV15 to TRBJ2-7; D is possibly TRBD2 (5 bases). Germline-derived CDR1 and CDR2 are LNHNV and YYDKDF (reference sequence). The CDR3 has 15 residues. This chain's CDR3 is CATSRVGTGTYKQYF. The CDR3 nucleotides read TGTGCCACCAGCAGAGTCGGTACGGGAACCTACAAGCAGTACTTC. Full variable domain (outside the CDR3, taken from reference TRBV15 and TRBJ2-7): DAMVIQNPRYQVTQFGKPVTLSCSQTLNHNVMYWYQQKSSQAPKLLFHYYDKDFNNEADTPDNFQSRRPNTSFCFLDIRSPGLGDTAMYLCATSRVGTGTYKQYFGPGTRLTVT.

This rearrangement joins TRBV5-1 to TRBJ1-2; 11 bases are shared with TRBD1. The V and J ends lost 3 bases and 2 bases, in that order; junction bases with no gene match: 3. Germline V gene lookup returns CDR1 SGHRS and CDR2 YFSETQ. This CDR3 comprises 15 residues. CDR3: CASSYGQGANYGYTF. The CDR3 region has the DNA TGCGCCAGCAGCTACGGACAGGGGGCAAACTATGGCTACACCTTC.

This chain joins TRBV29-1 and TRBJ2-5; 8 nucleotides align to TRBD2. Germline CDR1 and CDR2: SQVTM and ANQGSEA. The CDR3 length is 12 residues. Trimming cost V 8 bases and J 4 bases; bases outside gene matches: 6. CDR3 sequence reads: CSLSGRGETQYF. In DNA, the CDR3 is TGCAGCTTAAGCGGGAGAGGAGAGACCCAGTACTTC.